The entry below gives a single T cell receptor (beta chain) sequence along with its context. Its antigen is currently unknown. This record comes from a study of T cell repertoires in cytomegalovirus infection. Across the whole study: The study used recently identified HLA-C-restricted and well-studied HLA-B-restricted CMV epitopes. Overall study findings and caveats: HLA-C-restricted CMV clonotypes gave the most frequent clonotype in two of eight donors. Pooled public TCR beta family frequency picked out CMV carriers with the relevant HLA.

CDR1 and CDR2 (germline): SNHLY, FYNNEI. Trimming left V 3 bases short and J 3 bases short, with 12 bases between. CDR3 length: 15 amino acids. TCRdb re-called the reads through MiXCR, storing one row per CDR3 protein. The sample records about 920,000 distinct CDR3 sequences, roughly 30% being singletons. The rearrangement joins TRBV2 to TRBJ2-1; maybe TRBD1 (6 bases). This specimen was cultured CD8+ T cells from PBMCs, taken from culture after CMV antigen stimulation. The clonotype comes from a human donor in good health (CMV status not recorded). Some clones in this sample may be carry-over from other donors' samples. CDR3 in DNA: TGTGCCAGCAGTGATTGGACAGAAGACTACAATGAGCAGTTCTTC. This translates into CASSDWTEDYNEQFF.